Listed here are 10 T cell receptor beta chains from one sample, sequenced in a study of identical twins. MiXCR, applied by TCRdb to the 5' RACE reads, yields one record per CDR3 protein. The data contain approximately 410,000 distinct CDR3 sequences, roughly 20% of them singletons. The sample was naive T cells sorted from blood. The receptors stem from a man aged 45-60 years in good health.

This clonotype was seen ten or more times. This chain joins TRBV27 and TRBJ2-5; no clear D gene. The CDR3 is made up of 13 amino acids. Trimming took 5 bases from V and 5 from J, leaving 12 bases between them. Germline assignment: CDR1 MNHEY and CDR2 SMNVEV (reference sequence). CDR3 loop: CASSPYGWETQYF. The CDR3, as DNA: TGTGCCAGCAGTCCCTATGGTTGGGAGACCCAGTACTTC.

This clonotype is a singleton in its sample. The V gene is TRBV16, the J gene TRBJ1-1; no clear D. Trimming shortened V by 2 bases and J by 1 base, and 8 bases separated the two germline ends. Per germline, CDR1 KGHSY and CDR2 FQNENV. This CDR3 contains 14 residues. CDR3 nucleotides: TGTGCCAGCAGCCAAAGGAGGGCGAACACTGAAGCTTTCTTT. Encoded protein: CASSQRRANTEAFF.

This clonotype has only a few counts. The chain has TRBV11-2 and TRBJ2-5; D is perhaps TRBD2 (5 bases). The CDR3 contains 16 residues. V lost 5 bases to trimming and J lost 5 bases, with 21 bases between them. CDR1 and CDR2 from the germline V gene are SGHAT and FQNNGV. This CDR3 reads CASSPLRLAKRETQYF. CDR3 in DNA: TGTGCCAGCAGCCCCCTTCGGCTAGCCAAAAGGGAGACCCAGTACTTC.

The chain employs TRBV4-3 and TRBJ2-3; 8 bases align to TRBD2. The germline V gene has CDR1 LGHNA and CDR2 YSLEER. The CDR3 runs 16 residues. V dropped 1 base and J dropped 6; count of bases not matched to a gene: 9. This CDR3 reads CASSQGVGGGGDTQYF. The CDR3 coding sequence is TGCGCCAGCAGCCAAGGTGTCGGGGGGGGAGGGGATACGCAGTATTTT.

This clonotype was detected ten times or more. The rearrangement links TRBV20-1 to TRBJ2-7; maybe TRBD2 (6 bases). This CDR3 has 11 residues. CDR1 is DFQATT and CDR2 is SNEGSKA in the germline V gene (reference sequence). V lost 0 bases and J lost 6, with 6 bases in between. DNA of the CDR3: TGCAGTGCTAGAGAGGGAGGCGAGCAGTACTTC. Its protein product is CSAREGGEQYF.

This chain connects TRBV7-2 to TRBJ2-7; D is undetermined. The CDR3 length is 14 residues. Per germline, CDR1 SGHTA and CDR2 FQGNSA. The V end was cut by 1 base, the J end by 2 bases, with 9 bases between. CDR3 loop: CASSLGFRAYEQYF. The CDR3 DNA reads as TGTGCCAGCAGCTTAGGTTTTCGGGCCTACGAGCAGTACTTC.

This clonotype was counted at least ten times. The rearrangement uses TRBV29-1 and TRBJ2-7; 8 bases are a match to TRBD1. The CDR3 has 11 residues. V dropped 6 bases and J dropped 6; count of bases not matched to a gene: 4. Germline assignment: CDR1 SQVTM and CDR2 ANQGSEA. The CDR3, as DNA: TGCAGCGTGAGGACAGGGCCCGAGCAGTACTTC. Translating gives CSVRTGPEQYF.

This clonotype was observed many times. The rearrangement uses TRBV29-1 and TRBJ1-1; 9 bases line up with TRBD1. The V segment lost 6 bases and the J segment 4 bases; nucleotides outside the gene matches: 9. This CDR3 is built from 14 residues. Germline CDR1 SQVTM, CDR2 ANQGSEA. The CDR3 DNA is TGCAGCGTCCTAGGGCGGACAGGGGTCACTGAAGCTTTCTTT. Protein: CSVLGRTGVTEAFF. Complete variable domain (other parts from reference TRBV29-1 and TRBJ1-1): SAVISQKPSRDICQRGTSLTIQCQVDSQVTMMFWYRQQPGQSLTLIATANQGSEATYESGFVIDKFPISRPNLTFSTLTVSNMSPEDSSIYLCSVLGRTGVTEAFFGQGTRLTVV.

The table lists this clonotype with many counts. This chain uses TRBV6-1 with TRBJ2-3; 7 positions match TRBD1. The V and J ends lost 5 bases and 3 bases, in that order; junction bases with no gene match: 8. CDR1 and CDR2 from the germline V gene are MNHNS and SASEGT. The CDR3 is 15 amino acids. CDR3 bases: TGTGCCAGCAGTAGGGGCAGGGGGTTTACAGATACGCAGTATTTT. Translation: CASSRGRGFTDTQYF.

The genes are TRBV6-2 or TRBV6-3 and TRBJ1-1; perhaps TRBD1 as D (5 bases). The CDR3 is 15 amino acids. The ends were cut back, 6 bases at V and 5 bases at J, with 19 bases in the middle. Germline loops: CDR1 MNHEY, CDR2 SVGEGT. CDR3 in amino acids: CASRTGHFRGTEAFF. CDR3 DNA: TGTGCCAGCAGAACCGGACATTTTCGGGGGACTGAAGCTTTCTTT.